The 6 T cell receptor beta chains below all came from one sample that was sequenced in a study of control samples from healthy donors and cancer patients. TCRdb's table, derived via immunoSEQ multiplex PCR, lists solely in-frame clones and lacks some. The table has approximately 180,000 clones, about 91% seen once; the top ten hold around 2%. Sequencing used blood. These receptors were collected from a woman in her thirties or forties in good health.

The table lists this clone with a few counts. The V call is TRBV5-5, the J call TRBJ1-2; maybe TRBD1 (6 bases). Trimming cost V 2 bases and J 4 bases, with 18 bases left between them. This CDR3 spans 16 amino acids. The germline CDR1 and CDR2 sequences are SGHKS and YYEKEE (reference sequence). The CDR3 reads CASSFDTRQDSYGYTF. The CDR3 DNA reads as TGTGCCAGCAGCTTCGATACCCGACAGGATTCCTATGGCTACACCTTC.

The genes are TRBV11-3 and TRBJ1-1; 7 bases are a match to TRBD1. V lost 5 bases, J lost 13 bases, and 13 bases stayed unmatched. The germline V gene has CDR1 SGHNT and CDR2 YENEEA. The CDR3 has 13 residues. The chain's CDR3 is CASSPRQGPHVFF. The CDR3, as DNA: TGTGCCAGCAGCCCCCGACAGGGCCCCCATGTTTTCTTT. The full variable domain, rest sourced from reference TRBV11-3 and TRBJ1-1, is EAGVVQSPRYKIIEKKQPVAFWCNPISGHNTLYWYLQNLGQGPELLIRYENEEAVDDSQLPKDRFSAERLKGVDSTLKIQPAELGDSAVYLCASSPRQGPHVFFGQGTRLTVV.

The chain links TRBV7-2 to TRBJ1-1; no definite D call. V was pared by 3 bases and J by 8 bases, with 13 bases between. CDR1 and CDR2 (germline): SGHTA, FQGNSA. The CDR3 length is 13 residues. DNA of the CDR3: TGTGCCAGCAGCTTCGGAAATACTGGAGAAGCTTTCTTT. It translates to CASSFGNTGEAFF. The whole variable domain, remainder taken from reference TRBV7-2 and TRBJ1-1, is GAGVSQSPSNKVTEKGKDVELRCDPISGHTALYWYRQSLGQGLEFLIYFQGNSAPDKSGLPSDRFSAERTGGSVSTLTIQRTQQEDSAVYLCASSFGNTGEAFFGQGTRLTVV.

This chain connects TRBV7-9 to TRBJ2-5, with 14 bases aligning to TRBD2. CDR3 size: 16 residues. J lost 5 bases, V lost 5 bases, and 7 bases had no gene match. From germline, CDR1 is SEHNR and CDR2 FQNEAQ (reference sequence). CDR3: CASSQTSGGARETQYF. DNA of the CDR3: TGTGCCAGCAGCCAGACTAGCGGGGGGGCTCGGGAGACCCAGTACTTC.

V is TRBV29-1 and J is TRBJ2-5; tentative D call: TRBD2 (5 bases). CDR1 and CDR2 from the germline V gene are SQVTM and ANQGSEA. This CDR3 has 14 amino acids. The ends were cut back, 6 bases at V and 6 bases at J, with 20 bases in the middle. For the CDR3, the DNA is TGCAGCGTAGGGTGGGCAGGCGAGGGTAAGACCCAGTACTTC. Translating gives CSVGWAGEGKTQYF.

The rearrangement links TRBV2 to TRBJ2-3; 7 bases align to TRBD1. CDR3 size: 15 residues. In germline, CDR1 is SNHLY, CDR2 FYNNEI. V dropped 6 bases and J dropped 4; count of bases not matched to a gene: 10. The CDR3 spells CASRIQGQGSDTQYF. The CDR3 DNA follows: TGTGCCAGCAGGATACAGGGGCAAGGGTCAGATACGCAGTATTTT.